The 15 T cell receptor beta chains below were found in one sample sequenced in a study of Graves' ophthalmopathy and Graves' hyperthyroidism. Amplification of the TCR beta CDR3 regions used RNA transcripts (as template). HTBI primers primed a first-round RT-PCR, and a second-round multiplex PCR followed. TCRdb reprocessed the multiplex PCR reads with MiXCR, giving one entry per CDR3 protein. Found here are about 370,000 distinct CDR3 sequences, 18% of them singletons; the top ten hold more than 1.5%. Specimen: peripheral blood. These receptors were taken from a woman under 30 with Graves' ophthalmopathy.

This clonotype was seen repeatedly, ten times or more. The chain carries TRBV19 and TRBJ2-7, with 11 positions matching TRBD1. Germline CDR1 and CDR2: LNHDA and SQIVND (reference sequence). This CDR3 is built from 15 residues. Unmatched junction bases numbered 5, after V lost 4 bases and J lost 3 bases. The CDR3 nucleotides are TGTGCCAGTAGTAAACGGGACAGGGGGGACTACGAGCAGTACTTC. It encodes CASSKRDRGDYEQYF.

Ten or more counts support this clonotype. The chain joins TRBV29-1 to TRBJ1-1, with no clear D. Germline CDR1 and CDR2: SQVTM and ANQGSEA. This CDR3 contains 11 residues. With 3 bases removed from V and 11 bases from J, the gap between germline ends came to 13 bases. Here the CDR3 DNA reads TGCAGCGTTGAGGAGGCGGTCGGCGCTTTCTTT. Translation gives CSVEEAVGAFF.

This clonotype has a count of ten or more. J is TRBJ2-7 and V is TRBV30, with D possibly being TRBD2 (5 bases). The ends were cut back, 1 base at V and 3 bases at J, with 22 bases in the middle. CDR1 is GTSNPN and CDR2 is SVGIG in the germline V gene (reference sequence). The CDR3 is 17 residues long. CDR3 sequence: CAWSGTLRGEWVYEQYF. CDR3 nucleotide sequence: TGTGCCTGGAGTGGTACCCTCCGGGGTGAGTGGGTCTACGAGCAGTACTTC.

This clonotype was seen ten or more times. The chain links TRBV6-5 to TRBJ1-1, with a possible D match to TRBD1 (5 bases). V shed 0 bases and J shed 4 bases, with 21 bases lying between them. The CDR3 length is 18 residues. Germline V CDR1 and CDR2: MNHEY, SVGAGI. In DNA, the CDR3 is TGTGCCAGCAGTTACTCGATAAGGGAGGTAGGGGTGAGCACTGAAGCTTTCTTT. It is translated as CASSYSIREVGVSTEAFF.

There are many counts of this clonotype. Here the CDR3 DNA reads TGTGCCAGCTCACCACTGGACGGGAACCAAGAGACCCAGTACTTC. Amino acid sequence: CASSPLDGNQETQYF. The chain joins TRBV18 to TRBJ2-5; D might be TRBD2 (5 bases). CDR3 length: 15 amino acids. Trimming removed 1 base at V and 0 bases at J, with 9 bases between. Germline V gives CDR1 KGHSH, CDR2 LQKENI.

This clonotype was seen many times. This chain uses TRBV7-2 with TRBJ1-1; a weak D match, TRBD1 (5 bases). This CDR3 contains 15 residues. Germline V gene sequence: CDR1 SGHTA, CDR2 FQGNSA. The V gene lost 5 bases and the J gene lost 1 base, with 14 bases spanning the gap. The CDR3 sequence: CASSGGGSKNTEAFF. The CDR3 region has the DNA TGTGCCAGCAGCGGTGGGGGGTCAAAGAACACTGAAGCTTTCTTT.

This sequence joins TRBV5-1 and TRBJ1-1; D gene uncertain. Deletions cut 6 bases from V and 1 base from J, with 13 bases between. Germline V CDR1 and CDR2: SGHRS, YFSETQ. CDR3 length: 14 amino acids. The CDR3 loop reads CASTRNVQNTEAFF. CDR3 nucleotides: TGCGCCAGCACCAGAAACGTCCAGAACACTGAAGCTTTCTTT. Based on the CDR3 plus reference TRBV5-1 and TRBJ1-1, the full variable domain is KAGVTQTPRYLIKTRGQQVTLSCSPISGHRSVSWYQQTPGQGLQFLFEYFSETQRNKGNFPGRFSGRQFSNSRSEMNVSTLELGDSALYLCASTRNVQNTEAFFGQGTRLTVV.

This clonotype was seen ten or more times. This chain links TRBV7-9 with TRBJ1-2; tentatively, D is TRBD1 (5 bases). The CDR3 has 14 residues. V was clipped by 5 bases and J by 5 bases, with 15 bases between them. Germline-derived CDR1 and CDR2 are SEHNR and FQNEAQ (reference sequence). The CDR3 region is CASSPARRGYGYTF. As DNA, the CDR3 is TGTGCCAGCAGCCCTGCCCGACGGGGGTATGGCTACACCTTC.

The sample holds many counts of this clonotype. The V call is TRBV6-6, the J call TRBJ2-2; 8 nucleotides agree with TRBD1. Trimming removed 6 bases from V and 9 bases from J; junction bases left unmatched: 6. Germline V lookup: CDR1 MNHNY, CDR2 SVGAGI (reference sequence). This CDR3 spans 13 amino acids. CDR3 protein: CASRADRVRELFF. The DNA of the CDR3 is TGTGCCAGCAGAGCGGACAGGGTTAGGGAGCTGTTTTTT.

This clonotype has a count of ten or more. The CDR3 region is CASSPMAGASNTEAFF. The CDR3 DNA sequence: TGTGCCAGCAGCCCCATGGCAGGGGCCTCGAACACTGAAGCTTTCTTT. The chain has TRBV13 and TRBJ1-1, with D perhaps TRBD1 (6 bases). The CDR3 extends over 16 amino acids. Trimming took off 5 bases at V and 1 base at J, with 17 bases between the two ends. Germline V CDR1 and CDR2: PRHDT, FYEKMQ (reference sequence).

This clonotype was counted ten times or more. This rearrangement joins TRBV20-1 to TRBJ2-5; D not certain. Trimming pared 5 bases from V and 0 bases from J, leaving 10 bases between. This CDR3 contains 13 residues. From germline, CDR1 is DFQATT and CDR2 SNEGSKA (reference sequence). The CDR3 loop is CSAQTLYQETQYF. The CDR3 DNA is TGCAGTGCTCAGACCCTTTACCAAGAGACCCAGTACTTC.

This clonotype was counted many times. This rearrangement joins TRBV11-2 to TRBJ2-3; D uncertain. Trimming took 2 bases from V and 2 from J, leaving 5 bases between them. The germline V gene encodes CDR1 SGHAT and CDR2 FQNNGV. This CDR3 has 13 residues. The CDR3 nucleotides read TGTGCCAGCAGCTTATGGACCACAGATACGCAGTATTTT. Residues: CASSLWTTDTQYF.

At least ten counts were recorded for this clonotype. The V and J genes are TRBV7-2 and TRBJ2-2; D uncertain. Germline V gene data show CDR1 as SGHTA and CDR2 as FQGNSA. The CDR3 is 14 amino acids. Between the trimmed V and J ends, which lost 5 bases and 0 bases, there was a span of 7 bases. The CDR3 is CASSLDPNTGELFF. The CDR3 DNA follows: TGTGCCAGCAGCCTGGACCCGAACACCGGGGAGCTGTTTTTT.

This clonotype has at least ten counts. This sequence joins TRBV11-1 and TRBJ1-2; tentative D call: TRBD1 (6 bases). The CDR3 has 13 residues. CDR1 and CDR2 (germline): SGHAT, FQDESV (reference sequence). Trimming removed 5 bases from V and 2 bases from J, with 9 bases in between. The CDR3 here is CASSQTGNYGYTF. The CDR3 DNA reads as TGTGCCAGCAGCCAGACAGGAAACTATGGCTACACCTTC.

This clonotype has a count of ten or more. The V gene is TRBV27, the J gene TRBJ2-7, with D possibly matching TRBD1 (7 bases). The germline CDR1 and CDR2 sequences are MNHEY and SMNVEV (reference sequence). The CDR3 extends over 15 amino acids. Trimming pared 1 base from V and 4 bases from J, leaving 14 bases between. The CDR3 coding sequence is TGTGCCAGCAGTTTATATGGACAGGCGGGGTACGAGCAGTACTTC. As protein: CASSLYGQAGYEQYF.